Following are 28 T cell receptor beta chains from one sample sequenced in a study of blood T cells in healthy people across ages. Through a sample-barcoded 5' primer and a J-beta primer mix, a second PCR was run for about 6 to 12 cycles. MiXCR, run by TCRdb on the 5' RACE reads, gives a single entry per CDR3 protein. The sample contains around 1,500,000 distinct CDR3 sequences, approximately 28% of which appear only once. The sample consisted of blood. All receptors derive from a woman aged 30 to 39 in good health.

The chain has TRBV29-1 and TRBJ1-1; no reliable D call. Germline assignment: CDR1 SQVTM and CDR2 ANQGSEA. With 0 bases removed from V and 5 bases from J, the gap between germline ends came to 10 bases. The CDR3 consists of 13 residues. For the CDR3, the DNA is TGCAGCGTTGAAGAGGGCTGGGGAACTGAAGCTTTCTTT. Protein product: CSVEEGWGTEAFF.

Comments on this clonotype: This may be a read error, as it is one base from a much larger clone. This chain links TRBV20-1 with TRBJ1-6; perhaps TRBD1 as D (5 bases). The CDR3 contains 14 residues. V shed 6 bases and J shed 7 bases, with 16 bases lying between them. The germline CDR1 and CDR2 sequences are DFQATT and SNEGSKA (reference sequence). The CDR3 loop reads CSAGPIGPNSPLHF. The CDR3 DNA reads TGCAGTGCGGGACCGATAGGGCCAAATTCACCCCTCCACTTT.

This chain joins TRBV7-9 and TRBJ1-4; D perhaps matches TRBD1 (5 bases). The V end was cut by 1 base, the J end by 6 bases, with 15 bases between. The CDR3 has 16 residues. Germline V gene lookup returns CDR1 SEHNR and CDR2 FQNEAQ (reference sequence). The CDR3, as DNA: TGTGCCAGCAGCTTAGGGGAGGGGAACCTGGATGAAAAACTGTTTTTT. It translates to CASSLGEGNLDEKLFF.

As to this clonotype: A junction boundary mismatches the germline segment, possibly from a read error. V gene TRBV10-2 combines with J gene TRBJ2-7, with 8 bases identical to TRBD2. Germline V CDR1 and CDR2: WSHSY, SAAADI. The CDR3 has 14 amino acids. CDR3 amino acids: CAGSDTGGAPEQYF. The CDR3 DNA reads as TGCGCCGGCAGTGATACCGGGGGGGCCCCCGAGCAGTACTTC.

This clonotype appeared many times. This chain links TRBV7-9 with TRBJ2-6; D is uncertain. Trimming took 2 bases from V and 3 from J, leaving 11 bases between them. Germline values: CDR1 SEHNR, CDR2 FQNEAQ (reference sequence). CDR3 length: 16 residues. CDR3 protein: CASSLSLGYGANVLTF. The CDR3, as DNA: TGTGCCAGCAGCTTATCATTGGGATATGGGGCCAACGTCCTGACTTTC.

The table lists this clonotype with a few counts. V gene TRBV5-5 combines with J gene TRBJ2-3, with D perhaps given as TRBD1 or TRBD2 (7 bases each). V lost 4 bases and J 7 bases, leaving 16 bases between the germline ends. Germline V gives CDR1 SGHKS, CDR2 YYEKEE (reference sequence). The CDR3 sequence is 14 residues long. The DNA for the CDR3 is TGTGCCAGCAGCCCGACAGGGAGGGGGCATACGCAGTATTTT. Protein: CASSPTGRGHTQYF.

This rearrangement joins TRBV29-1 to TRBJ1-1, with unresolved D. The CDR3 totals 12 residues. The V gene lost 4 bases and the J gene lost 7 bases, with 13 bases spanning the gap. Germline values: CDR1 SQVTM, CDR2 ANQGSEA. CDR3 sequence reads: CSVVGVEGEAFF. Here the CDR3 DNA reads TGCAGCGTTGTGGGAGTTGAAGGTGAAGCTTTCTTT.

The CDR3 reads CASSQDRQGASYEQYF. CDR3 bases: TGCGCCAGCAGCCAAGATCGACAGGGGGCCTCCTACGAGCAGTACTTC. The V gene is TRBV4-3, the J gene TRBJ2-7; TRBD1 matches 10 bases. Unmatched junction bases numbered 2, after V lost 0 bases and J lost 0 bases. Germline lookup yields CDR1 LGHNA and CDR2 YSLEER. The CDR3 is 16 amino acids.

This clonotype came up many times. The V gene is TRBV24-1, the J gene TRBJ2-7; 7 bases agree with TRBD1. Unmatched junction bases numbered 3, after V lost 4 bases and J lost 1 base. Germline values: CDR1 KGHDR, CDR2 SFDVKD. The CDR3 length is 14 residues. CDR3 DNA: TGTGCCACCAGTGAGGGACAGAGGTCCTACGAGCAGTACTTC. Translation: CATSEGQRSYEQYF.

This chain connects TRBV28 to TRBJ2-7; D possibly corresponds to TRBD2 (6 bases). Germline V gene lookup returns CDR1 MDHEN and CDR2 SYDVKM. The length of the CDR3 is 16 residues. The V end lost 6 bases, the J end lost 3 bases, and 21 bases lay between the germline ends. In DNA, the CDR3 is TGTGCCAGCAGATACCGAGGCGGGATGCTTGACTACGAGCAGTACTTC. Translated: CASRYRGGMLDYEQYF.

This clonotype has at least ten counts. V gene TRBV6-5 combines with J gene TRBJ2-7, with a tentative D call TRBD2 (5 bases). The ends were cut back, 4 bases at V and 3 bases at J, with 10 bases in the middle. Germline V lookup: CDR1 MNHEY, CDR2 SVGAGI. This CDR3 has 13 amino acids. CDR3 region: CASSLGAFYEQYF. In DNA, the CDR3 is TGTGCCAGCAGTTTGGGAGCCTTCTACGAGCAGTACTTC.

The V gene is TRBV20-1, the J gene TRBJ1-2; D is unresolved. Trimming pared 2 bases from V and 11 bases from J, leaving 15 bases between. CDR1 and CDR2 (germline): DFQATT, SNEGSKA (reference sequence). This CDR3 comprises 12 residues. The CDR3 DNA reads as TGCAGTGCTAGACCCCCGGCGGGGTATTACACCTTC. This encodes CSARPPAGYYTF.

The V gene is TRBV6-1, the J gene TRBJ2-1, with 11 bases fitting TRBD2. From germline, CDR1 is MNHNS and CDR2 SASEGT. This CDR3 comprises 15 residues. The trim removed 6 bases at V and 4 bases at J, leaving 5 bases unmatched. CDR3 protein: CASRLLAGEYNEQFF. The CDR3 coding sequence is TGTGCCAGCAGATTACTAGCGGGGGAATACAATGAGCAGTTCTTC.

The chain joins TRBV11-2 to TRBJ2-7; D may be TRBD2 (5 bases). Trimming removed 6 bases from V and 3 bases from J, with 12 bases in between. The CDR3 consists of 13 residues. Germline V gives CDR1 SGHAT, CDR2 FQNNGV. The CDR3 sequence: CASRGEDHYEQYF. The CDR3 DNA follows: TGTGCCAGCAGGGGAGAAGACCACTACGAGCAGTACTTC.

This clonotype came up many times. The V gene is TRBV5-1, the J gene TRBJ2-7; weak D call: TRBD1 (6 bases). The CDR3 spans 14 residues. Trimming took off 2 bases at V and 6 bases at J, with 15 bases between the two ends. Germline values: CDR1 SGHRS, CDR2 YFSETQ. The CDR3 is CASSFGAGAGEQYF. DNA for the CDR3: TGCGCCAGCAGCTTTGGAGCAGGGGCTGGCGAGCAGTACTTC.

For this clonotype: A read error may account for a junction end that differs from germline. The rearrangement joins TRBV12-3 or TRBV12-4 to TRBJ1-2; possible D gene TRBD1, 6 bases. The CDR3 runs to 15 residues. CDR3 sequence (DNA): TGTGCCAGCAGTCGAGACAGGACGGGGGACTATGGCTGCACCTTC. Translated, it gives CASSRDRTGDYGCTF.

This clonotype was counted ten times or more. The rearrangement uses TRBV20-1 and TRBJ2-5, with D unclear. Germline assignment: CDR1 DFQATT and CDR2 SNEGSKA (reference sequence). This CDR3 has 15 residues. Trimming left V 0 bases short and J 2 bases short, with 13 bases between. CDR3 loop: CSARDRRTAQETQYF. The CDR3, as DNA: TGCAGTGCTAGAGACCGTAGGACGGCACAAGAGACCCAGTACTTC.

The chain joins TRBV9 to TRBJ2-7; TRBD1 agrees at 7 bases. Germline CDR1 SGDLS, CDR2 YYNGEE. The CDR3 has 15 residues. After removal of 3 bases from V and 3 bases from J, the junction contained 9 bases not matched to a gene. The CDR3 DNA reads as TGTGCCAGCAGCGCAGCACCGGGACAGAACTACGAGCAGTACTTC. Protein sequence: CASSAAPGQNYEQYF.

V gene TRBV5-1 combines with J gene TRBJ2-2; 10 bases align to TRBD1. V shed 4 bases, J shed 5 bases, and the junction held 11 bases outside the gene matches. CDR1 SGHRS and CDR2 YFSETQ come from the germline V gene. There are 17 residues in the CDR3. The CDR3, as DNA: TGCGCCAGCAGCGGGACAGGGGAGTGGTCGCGGACCGGGGAGCTGTTTTTT. It codes for CASSGTGEWSRTGELFF.

The chain recombines TRBV7-9 with TRBJ2-7; D possibly corresponds to TRBD2 (6 bases). CDR3 length: 13 residues. Germline V gene sequence: CDR1 SEHNR, CDR2 FQNEAQ (reference sequence). The V end lost 4 bases, the J end lost 7 bases, and 14 bases lay between the germline ends. The CDR3: CASSSHLAYEQYF. The DNA for the CDR3 is TGTGCCAGCAGCTCGCACCTAGCGTATGAGCAGTACTTC.

The V call is TRBV10-1, the J call TRBJ2-5; TRBD2 agrees at 12 bases. V gave up 7 bases and J gave up 5 bases; unmatched junction bases: 11. Germline assignment: CDR1 WNHNN and CDR2 SYGVQD (reference sequence). The CDR3 is 16 residues long. CDR3 sequence: CASIGLAGRSLETQYF. The DNA of the CDR3 is TGCGCCAGCATAGGACTAGCGGGGCGAAGCCTGGAGACCCAGTACTTC.

This clonotype has only one observation. The chain has TRBV6-5 and TRBJ2-7; a possible D gene is TRBD1 (5 bases). V was pared by 6 bases and J by 2 bases, with 11 bases between. This CDR3 comprises 13 residues. Germline assignment: CDR1 MNHEY and CDR2 SVGAGI. The CDR3 is CASRQGQAYEQYF. CDR3 nucleotide sequence: TGTGCCAGCAGACAAGGACAAGCCTACGAGCAGTACTTC.

This clonotype was counted between two and nine times. At one end, the junction sequence differs from germline, possibly due to a read error. The chain links TRBV20-1 to TRBJ1-1, with unresolved D. The CDR3 contains 13 residues. In germline, CDR1 is DFQATT, CDR2 SNEGSKA (reference sequence). The CDR3 is CSARGVMNTEVFF. DNA for the CDR3: TGCAGTGCTAGAGGGGTTATGAACACTGAAGTTTTCTTT.

As for this clonotype: A much larger clone differs from this one at a single base, so this may be a read error. The rearrangement joins TRBV7-2 to TRBJ2-3, with D tentatively TRBD2 (5 bases). CDR3 length: 14 amino acids. Germline V gene sequence: CDR1 SGHTA, CDR2 FQGNSA. In nucleotides, the CDR3 is TGTGCCAGCAGCCGATCCCCTCGGGGAGATGCGCAGTATTTT. It yields the protein CASSRSPRGDAQYF.

Details on this clonotype: One base away lies a much larger clone, so this may be a sequencing read error. The rearrangement joins TRBV24-1 to TRBJ2-7; D perhaps matches TRBD1 (5 bases). The CDR3 sequence is 14 residues long. Per germline, CDR1 KGHDR and CDR2 SFDVKD. V was clipped by 4 bases and J by 5 bases, with 14 bases between them. The CDR3 sequence is CATSDTAGLDEQYF. The CDR3 region has the DNA TGTGCCACCAGTGACACGGCAGGGCTCGACGAGCAGTACTTC.

In this sample, this clonotype turned up a few times. The chain links TRBV15 to TRBJ2-1; D is ambiguous. The CDR3 loop spans 13 amino acids. CDR1 is LNHNV and CDR2 is YYDKDF in the germline V gene (reference sequence). With 0 bases removed from V and 10 bases from J, the gap between germline ends came to 10 bases. The CDR3 coding sequence is TGTGCCACCAGCAGAGATCTGGTAGAAGAGCAGTTCTTC. This codes for CATSRDLVEEQFF.

This clonotype came up many times. The chain employs TRBV7-8 and TRBJ2-5; 9 bases are shared with TRBD1. Per the germline V gene, CDR1 is SGHVS and CDR2 is FQNEAQ. The CDR3 consists of 16 residues. With 1 base clipped from V and 2 bases from J, the junction kept 5 bases outside the gene matches. As DNA, the CDR3 is TGTGCCAGCAGCTTAGGGGCAGGGACAGGGCAAGAGACCCAGTACTTC. Protein sequence: CASSLGAGTGQETQYF.

Details on this clonotype: One end of the junction does not line up with germline, which may come from a read error. The chain carries TRBV5-1 and TRBJ2-1; perhaps TRBD1 as D (5 bases). The V gene's germline CDR1 is SGHRS and CDR2 YFSETQ. CDR3 length equals 15 residues. CDR3 sequence (DNA): TGCGCCAGACGCCCCCACAGGCTGTACTACAATGAACAGTTCTTC. It encodes CARRPHRLYYNEQFF.